In this sample, the clone carrying this T cell receptor beta chain turned up once. The data stem from a study of technical replicates of blood from a few donors. This CDR3 region has 13 residues. Trimming took 3 bases from V and 2 from J, leaving 7 bases between them. CDR1 is MDHEN and CDR2 is SYDVKM in the germline V gene. TCRdb's copy holds only in-frame clones and misses some; the assay was immunoSEQ multiplex PCR. There are approximately 89,000 clones in the sample; about 94% occur only once, and 0.2% to 0.3% lies in the top ten. This TCR was sampled from a human donor in good health. Material: T cells isolated from PBMCs. The rearrangement joins TRBV28 to TRBJ2-5; D is uncertain. DNA of the CDR3: TGTGCCAGCAGTTTCTACTTTCAAGAGACCCAGTACTTC. The encoded protein is CASSFYFQETQYF.